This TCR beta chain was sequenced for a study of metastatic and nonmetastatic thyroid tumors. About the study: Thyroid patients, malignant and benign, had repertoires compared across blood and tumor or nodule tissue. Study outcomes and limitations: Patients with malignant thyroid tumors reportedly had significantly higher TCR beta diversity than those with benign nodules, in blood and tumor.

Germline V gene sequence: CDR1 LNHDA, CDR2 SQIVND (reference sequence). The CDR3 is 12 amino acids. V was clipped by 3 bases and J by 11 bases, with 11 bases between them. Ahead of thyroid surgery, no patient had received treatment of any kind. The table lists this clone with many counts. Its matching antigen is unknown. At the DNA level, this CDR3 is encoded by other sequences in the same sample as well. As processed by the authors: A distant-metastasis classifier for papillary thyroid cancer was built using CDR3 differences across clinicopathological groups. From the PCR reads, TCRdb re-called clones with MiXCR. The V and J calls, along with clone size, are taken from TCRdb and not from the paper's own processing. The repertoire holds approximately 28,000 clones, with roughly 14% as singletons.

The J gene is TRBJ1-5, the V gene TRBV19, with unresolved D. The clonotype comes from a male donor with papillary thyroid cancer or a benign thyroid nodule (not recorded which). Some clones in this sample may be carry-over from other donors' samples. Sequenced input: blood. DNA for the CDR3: TGTGCCAGTAGTATCGGAGCTAGTGCCCAGCATTTT. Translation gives CASSIGASAQHF.